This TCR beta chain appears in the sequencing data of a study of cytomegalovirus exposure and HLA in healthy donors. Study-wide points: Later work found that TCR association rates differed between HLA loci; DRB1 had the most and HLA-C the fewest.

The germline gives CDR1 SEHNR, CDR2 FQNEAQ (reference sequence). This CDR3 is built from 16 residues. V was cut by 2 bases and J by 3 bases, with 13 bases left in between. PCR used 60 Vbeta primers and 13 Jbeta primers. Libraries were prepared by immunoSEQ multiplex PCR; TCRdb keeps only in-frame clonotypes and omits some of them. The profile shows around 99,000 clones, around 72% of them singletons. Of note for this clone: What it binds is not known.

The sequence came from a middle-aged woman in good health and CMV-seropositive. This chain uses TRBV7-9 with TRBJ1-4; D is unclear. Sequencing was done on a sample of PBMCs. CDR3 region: CASSLSGMGSNEKLFF. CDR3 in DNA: TGTGCCAGCAGCTTATCGGGGATGGGATCTAATGAAAAACTGTTTTTT. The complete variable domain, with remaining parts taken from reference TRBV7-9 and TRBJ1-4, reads DTGVSQNPRHKITKRGQNVTFRCDPISEHNRLYWYRQTLGQGPEFLTYFQNEAQLEKSRLLSDRFSAERPKGSFSTLEIQRTEQGDSAMYLCASSLSGMGSNEKLFFGSGTQLSVL.